The source of this T cell receptor (beta chain) is a study of regulatory T cells in long-lasting Graves disease. Notes on the study in general: Lower TCR diversity characterized persistent Graves' patients relative to newly diagnosed patients. A limited number of samples was an acknowledged limitation.

Time point specified: persistent/refractory GD, antithyroid drugs over 5 years with positive TRAb. The authors made the TCR library using RNA they extracted from PBMCs. This clonotype was seen repeatedly, ten times or more. Its antigen remains unidentified. Germline V CDR1 and CDR2: SGHTA, FQGTGA. The CDR3 totals 16 residues. Between the trimmed V and J ends, which lost 0 bases and 5 bases, there was a span of 13 bases. CDR3-region Arm-PCR and iRepertoire HTBI primers produced the TCR beta libraries. Via MiXCR, TCRdb re-called the multiplex PCR reads, giving one row per CDR3 protein. The profile shows around 460,000 distinct CDR3 sequences, approximately 23% of them singletons.

This sequence joins TRBV7-3 and TRBJ1-4; TRBD1 might be the D (5 bases). This receptor was obtained from a female donor with Graves disease. The sequencing here drew on peripheral blood mononuclear cells (PBMCs), taken when the disease was refractory, from a patient treated with antithyroid drugs. The DNA of the CDR3 is TGTGCCAGCAGCTTAACCGGCAGGGCCATAAATGAAAAACTGTTTTTT. Residues: CASSLTGRAINEKLFF.